This record concerns one T cell receptor (beta chain) sequence. As yet, its antigen is unknown. This was the immunoSEQ version 4 assay in survey mode. This table comes from immunoSEQ multiplex PCR, and its TCRdb copy is limited to in-frame clones, with some not included. Here the sample spans under 50,000 clones, over 80% being singletons. The entry originates in a study of persistence of HIV-infected CD4 T cells. Nonspecific anti-CD3/anti-CD28 bead stimulation represents the broad CD4+ T cell repertoire. CD4+ T cells upregulating both CD40 ligand and CD69 were sorted as responding cells. The TCR comes from an adult woman with HIV who was CMV-seropositive. This material consisted of CD4+ T cells sorted from PBMCs after roughly 20-hour stimulation, taken from a patient who received antiretroviral therapy.

The CDR3 DNA follows: TGCGCCAGCAGCTCACAGGGTAGGGACACCGGGGAGCTGTTTTTT. It is translated as CASSSQGRDTGELFF. The chain combines TRBV5-1 with TRBJ2-2, with TRBD1 as a possible D gene (6 bases). V was clipped by 3 bases and J by 3 bases, with 12 bases between them. In germline, CDR1 is SGHRS, CDR2 YFSETQ. The CDR3 covers 15 residues.